This TCR beta chain was found in a study of blood T cells in healthy people across ages. Study details: With template switching, about one barcoded beta molecule was captured per two T cells.

Then a second PCR, running roughly 7 to 11 cycles, was carried out with a sample-barcoded 5' primer and a J-beta primer mix. The yield of each sample was at least 2.5 million CDR3-containing paired-end reads. Via MiXCR, TCRdb re-called the 5' RACE reads, giving one row per CDR3 protein. The sample has about 640,000 distinct CDR3 sequences, approximately 59% seen once. Trimming took 3 bases from V and 8 from J, leaving 19 bases between them. The germline CDR1 and CDR2 sequences are SEHNR and FQNEAQ (reference sequence). The CDR3 runs to 15 residues. Samples each yielded at least 5 micrograms of total RNA.

This clonotype was sampled from a man in his sixties in good health. This sequence joins TRBV7-9 and TRBJ1-1; possibly TRBD1 for D (5 bases). The sample comprised blood. The CDR3 is CASSFLGRDQDEAFF. For the CDR3, the DNA is TGTGCCAGCAGCTTCCTGGGACGCGACCAAGACGAAGCTTTCTTT.